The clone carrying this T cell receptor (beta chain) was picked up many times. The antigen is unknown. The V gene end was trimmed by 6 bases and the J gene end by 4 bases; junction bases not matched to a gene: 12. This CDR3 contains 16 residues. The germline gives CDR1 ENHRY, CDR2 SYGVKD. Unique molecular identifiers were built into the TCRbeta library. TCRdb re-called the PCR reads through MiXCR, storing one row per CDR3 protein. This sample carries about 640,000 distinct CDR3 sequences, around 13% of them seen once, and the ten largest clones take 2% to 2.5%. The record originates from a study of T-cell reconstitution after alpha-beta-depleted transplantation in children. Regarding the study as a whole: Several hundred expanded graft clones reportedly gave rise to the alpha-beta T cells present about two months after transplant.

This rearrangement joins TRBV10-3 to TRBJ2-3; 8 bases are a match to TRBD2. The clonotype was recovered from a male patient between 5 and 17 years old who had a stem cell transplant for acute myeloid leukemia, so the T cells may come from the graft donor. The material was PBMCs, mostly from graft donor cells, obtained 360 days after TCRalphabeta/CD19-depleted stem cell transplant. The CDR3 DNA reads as TGTGCCATCAGGCCAGCGGGAGAAAGTGATGCAGATACGCAGTATTTT. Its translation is CAIRPAGESDADTQYF.